This T cell receptor (beta chain) was sequenced during a study of T cell changes during pregnancy in multiple sclerosis. The protocol was immunoSEQ multiplex PCR, while the TCRdb copy is restricted to in-frame clones and leaves out a portion. The sample gives about 76,000 clones, around 90% of which show up once; about 1.5% is in the top ten. The CDR3 has 14 residues. Per the germline V gene, CDR1 is KGHSH and CDR2 is LQKENI. V was cut by 0 bases and J by 7 bases, with 12 bases left in between. The clonotype originates from a female donor in good health, enrolled as a control in a pregnancy study. Here the sequenced sample was peripheral blood, taken in the first trimester of pregnancy. The chain joins TRBV18 to TRBJ2-5; no definite D call. DNA of the CDR3: TGTGCCAGCTCACCACCGGAGTCCTCGAGGACCCAGTACTTC. Its translation: CASSPPESSRTQYF.